This T cell receptor (beta chain) originates from a study of OX40 agonist ivuxolimab in advanced cancers. Across the study: Patients got intravenous ivuxolimab at 0.01 to 10 mg/kg every 2 weeks.

Comment on this clone: As yet, its antigen is unknown.

Trimming stripped 1 base from V and 8 bases from J, with 11 bases between. Germline V gives CDR1 LNHDA, CDR2 SQIVND (reference sequence). CDR3 size: 14 residues. Study conclusions and caveats: Expanded clones tended on average to be more numerous among CD8+ T cells than CD4+.

Method: immunoSEQ multiplex PCR; TCRdb's copy keeps in-frame clones and lacks some. In the table there are fewer than 35,000 clones, roughly 89% of which are singletons. The chain links TRBV19 to TRBJ1-4; D may be TRBD1 (5 bases). The clonotype comes from an adult with an advanced solid tumor such as melanoma, head and neck, liver or kidney cancer. The source material was CD4+ or CD8+ T cells sorted from blood, sampled in a trial of the OX40 agonist ivuxolimab. In nucleotides, the CDR3 is TGTGCCAGTAGTATAGTTTACAGGTCGGAAAAACTGTTTTTT. The encoded protein is CASSIVYRSEKLFF.